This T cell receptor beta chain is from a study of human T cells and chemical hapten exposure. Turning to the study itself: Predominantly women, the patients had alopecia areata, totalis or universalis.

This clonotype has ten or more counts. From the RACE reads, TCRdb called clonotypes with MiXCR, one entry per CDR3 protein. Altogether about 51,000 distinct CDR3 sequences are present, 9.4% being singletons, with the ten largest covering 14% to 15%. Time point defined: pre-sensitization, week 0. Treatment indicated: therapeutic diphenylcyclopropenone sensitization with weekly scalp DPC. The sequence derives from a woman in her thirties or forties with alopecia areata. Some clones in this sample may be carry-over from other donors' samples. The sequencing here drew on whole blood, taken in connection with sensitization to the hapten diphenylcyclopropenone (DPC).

The CDR3 nucleotides are TGTGCCAGCTCAACGAGGAGGGCCCGGGATGAGCAGTTCTTC. Translation gives CASSTRRARDEQFF. The chain uses TRBV6-1 and TRBJ2-1, with D possibly matching TRBD2 (6 bases). CDR3 size: 14 residues. Germline V gives CDR1 MNHNS, CDR2 SASEGT. V lost 8 bases and J lost 8, with 19 bases in between.